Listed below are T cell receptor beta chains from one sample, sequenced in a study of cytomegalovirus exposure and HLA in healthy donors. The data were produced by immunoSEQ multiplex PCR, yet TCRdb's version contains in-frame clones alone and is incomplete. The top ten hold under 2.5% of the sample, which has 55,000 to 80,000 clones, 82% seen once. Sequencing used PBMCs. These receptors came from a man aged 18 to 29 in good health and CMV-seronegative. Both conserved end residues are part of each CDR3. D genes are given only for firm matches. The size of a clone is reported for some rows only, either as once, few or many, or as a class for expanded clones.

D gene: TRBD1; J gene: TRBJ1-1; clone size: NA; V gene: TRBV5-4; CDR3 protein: CASSLLSGQGNTEAFF; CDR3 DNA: TGTGCCAGCAGCCTTCTGTCGGGACAGGGGAACACTGAAGCTTTCTTT
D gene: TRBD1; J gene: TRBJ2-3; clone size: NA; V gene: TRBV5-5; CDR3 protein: CASSGRDRLTDTQYF; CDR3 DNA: TGTGCCAGCAGCGGCCGGGACAGACTCACAGATACGCAGTATTTT
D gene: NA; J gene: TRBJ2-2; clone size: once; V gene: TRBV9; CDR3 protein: CASSAQLRASRANTGELFF; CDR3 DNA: TGTGCCAGCAGCGCCCAACTACGGGCTAGCAGAGCGAACACCGGGGAGCTGTTTTTT
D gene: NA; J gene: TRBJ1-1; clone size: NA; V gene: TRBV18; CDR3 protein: CASSRGSVNTEAFF; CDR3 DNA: TGTGCCAGCTCCCGGGGGAGCGTGAACACTGAAGCTTTCTTT
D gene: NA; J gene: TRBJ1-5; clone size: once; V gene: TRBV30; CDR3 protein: CAWSVQRGVGNQPQHF; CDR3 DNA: TGTGCCTGGAGTGTACAACGGGGAGTTGGCAATCAGCCCCAGCATTTT
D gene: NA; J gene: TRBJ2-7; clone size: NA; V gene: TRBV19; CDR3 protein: CASSIRGDYEQYF; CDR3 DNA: TGTGCCAGTAGTATACGAGGCGATTACGAGCAGTACTTC
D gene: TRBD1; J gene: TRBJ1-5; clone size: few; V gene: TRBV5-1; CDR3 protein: CASSESGGSNQPQHF; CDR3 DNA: TGCGCCAGCAGCGAGTCAGGGGGTTCCAATCAGCCCCAGCATTTT
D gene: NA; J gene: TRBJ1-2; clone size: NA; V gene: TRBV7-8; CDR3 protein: CASSPKHTGNYGYTF; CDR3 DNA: TGTGCCAGCAGCCCGAAACACACGGGAAACTATGGCTACACCTTC
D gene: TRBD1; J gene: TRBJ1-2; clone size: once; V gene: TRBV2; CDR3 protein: CASSIGQGGYGYTF; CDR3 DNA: TGTGCCAGCAGTATCGGACAGGGTGGCTATGGCTACACCTTC
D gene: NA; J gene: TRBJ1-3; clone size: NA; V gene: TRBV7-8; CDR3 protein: CASSPGGVSGNTIYF; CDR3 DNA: TGTGCCAGCAGCCCGGGGGGGGTCTCTGGAAACACCATATATTTT
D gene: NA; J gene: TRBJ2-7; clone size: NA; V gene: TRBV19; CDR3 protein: CASSINTGTYEQYF; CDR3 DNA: TGTGCCAGTAGTATTAATACAGGAACCTACGAGCAGTACTTC
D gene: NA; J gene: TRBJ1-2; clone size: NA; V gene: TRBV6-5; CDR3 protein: CASRPGVHYGYTF; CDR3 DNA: TGTGCCAGCAGGCCAGGGGTTCACTATGGCTACACCTTC
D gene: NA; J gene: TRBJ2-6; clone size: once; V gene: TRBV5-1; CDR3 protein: CASSLVGSTGANVLTF; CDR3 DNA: TGCGCCAGCAGCTTGGTGGGTAGCACTGGGGCCAACGTCCTGACTTTC
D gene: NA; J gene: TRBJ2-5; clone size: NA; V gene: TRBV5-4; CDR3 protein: CASSKPQETQYF; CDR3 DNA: TGTGCCAGCAGCAAGCCCCAAGAGACCCAGTACTTC
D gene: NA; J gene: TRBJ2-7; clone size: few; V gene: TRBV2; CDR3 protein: CATRQVREQYF; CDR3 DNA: TGTGCCACCCGACAGGTGCGGGAGCAGTACTTC
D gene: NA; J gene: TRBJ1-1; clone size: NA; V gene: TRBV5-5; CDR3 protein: CASSFYMAGTEAFF; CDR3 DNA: TGTGCCAGCAGCTTCTACATGGCGGGGACTGAAGCTTTCTTT
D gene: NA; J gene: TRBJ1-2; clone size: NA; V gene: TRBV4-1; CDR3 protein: CASSQDLVAGYTF; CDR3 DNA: TGCGCCAGCAGCCAAGATCTAGTTGCTGGCTACACCTTC
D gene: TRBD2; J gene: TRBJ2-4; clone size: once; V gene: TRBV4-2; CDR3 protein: CASSQAPPGLAGDGNIQYF; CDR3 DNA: TGTGCCAGCAGCCAAGCACCTCCGGGACTAGCGGGAGACGGAAACATTCAGTACTTC
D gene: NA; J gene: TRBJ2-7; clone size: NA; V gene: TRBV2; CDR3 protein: CASSSFAGHSSYEQYF; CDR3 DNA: TGTGCCAGCAGTTCCTTTGCGGGTCATTCATCCTACGAGCAGTACTTC
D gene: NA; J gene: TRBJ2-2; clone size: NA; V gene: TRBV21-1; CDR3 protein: CAHRGYIKNTGELFF; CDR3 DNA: TGTGCCCACCGGGGGTATATAAAGAACACCGGGGAGCTGTTTTTT
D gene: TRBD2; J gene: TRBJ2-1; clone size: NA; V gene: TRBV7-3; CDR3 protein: CASSLNSGSLNEQFF; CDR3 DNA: TGTGCCAGCAGCTTAAACAGCGGGAGTCTCAATGAGCAGTTCTTC
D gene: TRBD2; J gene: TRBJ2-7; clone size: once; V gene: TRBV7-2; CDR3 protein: CASSLNLPGLDVFYEQYF; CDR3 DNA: TGTGCCAGCAGCTTGAATCTTCCGGGACTAGATGTTTTCTACGAGCAGTACTTC
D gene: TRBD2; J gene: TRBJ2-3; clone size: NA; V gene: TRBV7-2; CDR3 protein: CASSSLAGGPADTQYF; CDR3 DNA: TGTGCCAGCAGTTCGTTAGCGGGAGGGCCCGCAGATACGCAGTATTTT
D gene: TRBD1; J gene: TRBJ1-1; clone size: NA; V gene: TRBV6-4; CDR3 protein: CASRLDRGATEAFF; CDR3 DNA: TGTGCCAGCAGATTGGACAGGGGAGCCACTGAAGCTTTCTTT
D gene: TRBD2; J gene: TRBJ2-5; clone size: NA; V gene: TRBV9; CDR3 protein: CASSAELSSGRFGETQYF; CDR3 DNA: TGTGCCAGCAGCGCTGAACTATCTAGCGGGAGGTTCGGGGAGACCCAGTACTTC
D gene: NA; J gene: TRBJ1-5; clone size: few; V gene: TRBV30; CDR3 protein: CAWSFPSWGRGDRNQPQHF; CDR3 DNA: TGTGCCTGGAGTTTCCCTTCTTGGGGACGGGGGGATCGCAATCAGCCCCAGCATTTT
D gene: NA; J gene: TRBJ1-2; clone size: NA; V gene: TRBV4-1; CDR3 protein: CASSQTGNAYGYTF; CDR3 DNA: TGCGCCAGCAGCCAAACCGGGAATGCCTATGGCTACACCTTC
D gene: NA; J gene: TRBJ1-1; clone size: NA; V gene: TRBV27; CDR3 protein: CASRSQSSGSTEAFF; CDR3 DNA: TGTGCCAGCAGATCGCAATCTTCCGGGAGCACTGAAGCTTTCTTT
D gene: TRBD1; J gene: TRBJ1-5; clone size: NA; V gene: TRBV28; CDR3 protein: CASSFGTGVTNQPQHF; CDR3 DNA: TGTGCCAGCAGTTTCGGGACAGGGGTTACGAATCAGCCCCAGCATTTT
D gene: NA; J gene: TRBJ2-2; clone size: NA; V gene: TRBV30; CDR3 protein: CAWSVQTGELFF; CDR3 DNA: TGTGCCTGGAGCGTACAAACCGGGGAGCTGTTTTTT
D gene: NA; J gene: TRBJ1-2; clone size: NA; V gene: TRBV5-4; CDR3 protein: CASSLGVQDYYGYTF; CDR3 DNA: TGTGCCAGCAGCCTTGGTGTCCAGGATTACTATGGCTACACCTTC
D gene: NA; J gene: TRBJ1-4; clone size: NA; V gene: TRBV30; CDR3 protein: CAWSQGTGTNEKLFF; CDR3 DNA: TGTGCCTGGAGTCAAGGGACTGGGACTAATGAAAAACTGTTTTTT
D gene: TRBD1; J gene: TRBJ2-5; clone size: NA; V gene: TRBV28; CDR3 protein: CASRSGTGWETQYF; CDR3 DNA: TGTGCCAGCAGATCAGGGACAGGGTGGGAGACCCAGTACTTC
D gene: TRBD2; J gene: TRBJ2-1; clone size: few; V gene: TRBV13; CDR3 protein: CASSPIRQGLAGGRPYNEQFF; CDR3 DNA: TGTGCCAGCAGCCCAATCCGACAGGGTCTAGCGGGAGGGCGACCCTACAATGAGCAGTTCTTC
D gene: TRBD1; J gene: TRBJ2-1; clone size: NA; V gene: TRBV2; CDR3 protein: CASAGTGVEQFF; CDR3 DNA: TGTGCCAGCGCCGGGACAGGGGTTGAGCAGTTCTTC
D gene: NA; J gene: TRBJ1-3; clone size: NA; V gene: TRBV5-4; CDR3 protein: CASSPTVAGNTIYF; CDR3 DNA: TGTGCCAGCAGCCCGACAGTCGCCGGAAACACCATATATTTT
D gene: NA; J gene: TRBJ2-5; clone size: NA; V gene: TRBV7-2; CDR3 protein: CASNLGGETQYF; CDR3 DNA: TGTGCCAGCAACTTAGGCGGGGAGACCCAGTACTTC
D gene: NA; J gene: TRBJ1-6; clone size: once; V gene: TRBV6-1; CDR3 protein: CASSPIGGNSPLHF; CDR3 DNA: TGTGCCAGCAGCCCCATTGGGGGGAATTCACCCCTCCACTTT
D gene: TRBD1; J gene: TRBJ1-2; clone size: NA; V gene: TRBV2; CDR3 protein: CASSAQMTGIGGYTF; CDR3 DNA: TGTGCCAGCAGTGCCCAAATGACAGGGATTGGTGGCTACACCTTC
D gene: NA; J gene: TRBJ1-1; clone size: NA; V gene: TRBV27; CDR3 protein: CASSFRGTTEAFF; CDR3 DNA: TGTGCCAGCAGTTTCCGCGGGACCACTGAAGCTTTCTTT
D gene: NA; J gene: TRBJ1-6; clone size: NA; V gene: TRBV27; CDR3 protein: CASSFRGRASPLHF; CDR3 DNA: TGTGCCAGCAGTTTTAGGGGCAGGGCCTCACCCCTCCACTTT
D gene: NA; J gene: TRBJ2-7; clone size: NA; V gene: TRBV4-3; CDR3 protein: CASSQELHAYEQYF; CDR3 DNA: TGCGCCAGCAGCCAAGAGTTACACGCCTACGAGCAGTACTTC
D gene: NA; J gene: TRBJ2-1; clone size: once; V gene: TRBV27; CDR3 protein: CASRTDYNEQFF; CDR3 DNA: TGTGCCAGCCGGACAGACTACAATGAGCAGTTCTTC
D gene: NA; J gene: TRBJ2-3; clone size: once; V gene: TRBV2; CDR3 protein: CASSLKESTQYF; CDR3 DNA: TGTGCCAGCAGTTTAAAGGAGAGTACGCAGTATTTT